The clone carrying this T cell receptor (beta chain) was picked up a small number of times. TCRdb fed the RT-PCR reads into MiXCR, producing one record per CDR3 protein. Altogether under 800,000 distinct CDR3 sequences are present, more than 11% being singletons, with the ten largest covering less than 9%. This sample is part of a study of response to subunit inactivated influenza vaccine. The CDR3 extends over 19 amino acids. In germline, CDR1 is SGHAT, CDR2 FQNNGV. J lost 0 bases, V lost 5 bases, and 11 bases had no gene match. This specimen was PBMCs from blood, taken around 15 days before vaccination. The clonotype originates from a man aged 50-60 years who received an inactivated influenza vaccine. The gene calls are TRBV11-2 and TRBJ2-4, with TRBD2 identical over 12 bases. CDR3 in amino acids: CASSPNPLAGGRAKNIQYF. The CDR3, as DNA: TGTGCCAGCAGCCCAAATCCCCTAGCGGGAGGGAGAGCCAAAAACATTCAGTACTTC.